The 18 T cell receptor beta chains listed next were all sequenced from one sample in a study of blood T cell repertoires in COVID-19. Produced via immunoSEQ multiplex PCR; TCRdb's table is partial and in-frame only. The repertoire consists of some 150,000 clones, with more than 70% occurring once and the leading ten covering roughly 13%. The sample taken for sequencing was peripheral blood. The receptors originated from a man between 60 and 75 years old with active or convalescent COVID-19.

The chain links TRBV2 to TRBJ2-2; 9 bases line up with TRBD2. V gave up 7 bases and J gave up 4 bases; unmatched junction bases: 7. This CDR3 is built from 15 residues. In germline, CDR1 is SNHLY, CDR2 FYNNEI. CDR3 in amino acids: CASKRLAEPTGELFF. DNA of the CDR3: TGTGCCAGCAAGAGACTAGCGGAGCCCACCGGGGAGCTGTTTTTT. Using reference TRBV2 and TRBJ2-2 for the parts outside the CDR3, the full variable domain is EPEVTQTPSHQVTQMGQEVILRCVPISNHLYFYWYRQILGQKVEFLVSFYNNEISEKSEIFDDQFSVERPDGSNFTLKIRSTKLEDSAMYFCASKRLAEPTGELFFGEGSRLTVL.

The CDR3 region has the DNA TGTGCCAGCAGCTTGGGACTAGCGGGAGGCGAGCAGTACTTC. Amino acid sequence: CASSLGLAGGEQYF. The V and J genes are TRBV5-6 and TRBJ2-7, with 13 bases fitting TRBD2. Germline values: CDR1 SGHDT, CDR2 YYEEEE. V gave up 0 bases and J gave up 6 bases; unmatched junction bases: 0. The CDR3 has 14 residues.

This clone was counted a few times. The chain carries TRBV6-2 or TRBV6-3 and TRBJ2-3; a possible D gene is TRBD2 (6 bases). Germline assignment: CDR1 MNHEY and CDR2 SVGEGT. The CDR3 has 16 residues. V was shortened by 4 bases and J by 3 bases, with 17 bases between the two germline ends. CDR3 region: CASSSWGRLGTDTQYF. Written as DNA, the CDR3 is TGTGCCAGCAGTTCTTGGGGGAGACTAGGTACAGATACGCAGTATTTT.

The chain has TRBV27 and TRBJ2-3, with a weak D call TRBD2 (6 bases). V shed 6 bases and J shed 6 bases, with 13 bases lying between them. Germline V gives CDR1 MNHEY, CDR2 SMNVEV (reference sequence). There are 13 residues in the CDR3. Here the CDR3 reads CASRRDGGDTQYF. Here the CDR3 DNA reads TGTGCCAGCAGGCGAGATGGGGGGGATACGCAGTATTTT.

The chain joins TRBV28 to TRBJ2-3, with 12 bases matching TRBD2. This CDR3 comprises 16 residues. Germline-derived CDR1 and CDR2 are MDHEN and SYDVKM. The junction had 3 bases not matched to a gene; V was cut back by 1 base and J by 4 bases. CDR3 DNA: TGTGCCAGCAGTTTATCTAGCGGGAGGGCCCCAGATACGCAGTATTTT. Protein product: CASSLSSGRAPDTQYF.

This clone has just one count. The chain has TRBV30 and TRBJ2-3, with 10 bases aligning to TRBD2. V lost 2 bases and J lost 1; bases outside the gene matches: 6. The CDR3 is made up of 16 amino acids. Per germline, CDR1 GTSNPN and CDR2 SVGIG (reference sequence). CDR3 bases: TGTGCCTGGAGTTTACCAACTAGCGGGGGCACAGATACGCAGTATTTT. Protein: CAWSLPTSGGTDTQYF.

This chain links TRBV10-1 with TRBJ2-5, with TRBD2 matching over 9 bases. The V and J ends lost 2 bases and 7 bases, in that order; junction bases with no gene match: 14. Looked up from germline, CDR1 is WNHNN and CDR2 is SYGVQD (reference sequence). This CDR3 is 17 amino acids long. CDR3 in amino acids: CASSEVNGTSWRGTQYF. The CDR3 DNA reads TGCGCCAGCAGTGAGGTTAACGGGACTAGCTGGAGGGGGACCCAGTACTTC.

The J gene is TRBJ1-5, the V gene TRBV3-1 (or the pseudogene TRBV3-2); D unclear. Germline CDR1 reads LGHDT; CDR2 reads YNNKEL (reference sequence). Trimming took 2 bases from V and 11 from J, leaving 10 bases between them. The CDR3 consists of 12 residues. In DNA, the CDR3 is TGTGCCAGCAGCCAACCCCTGCAGGCCCAGCATTTT. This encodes CASSQPLQAQHF.

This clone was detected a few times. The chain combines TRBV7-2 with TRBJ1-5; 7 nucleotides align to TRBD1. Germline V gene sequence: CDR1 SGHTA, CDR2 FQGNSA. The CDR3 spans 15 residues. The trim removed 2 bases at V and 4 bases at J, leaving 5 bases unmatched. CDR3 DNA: TGTGCCAGCAGCTTATTAGGACAGGCGAATCAGCCCCAGCATTTT. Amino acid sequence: CASSLLGQANQPQHF. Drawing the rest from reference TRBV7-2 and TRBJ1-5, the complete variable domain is GAGVSQSPSNKVTEKGKDVELRCDPISGHTALYWYRQSLGQGLEFLIYFQGNSAPDKSGLPSDRFSAERTGGSVSTLTIQRTQQEDSAVYLCASSLLGQANQPQHFGDGTRLSIL.

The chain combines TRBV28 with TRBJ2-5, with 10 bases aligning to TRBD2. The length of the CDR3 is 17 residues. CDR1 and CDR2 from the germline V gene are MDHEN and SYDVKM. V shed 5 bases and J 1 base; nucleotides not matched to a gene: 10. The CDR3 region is CASSTPAAGGSQETQYF. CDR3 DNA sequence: TGTGCCAGCAGTACTCCCGCAGCGGGAGGGTCCCAAGAGACCCAGTACTTC. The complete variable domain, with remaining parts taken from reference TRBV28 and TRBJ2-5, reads DVKVTQSSRYLVKRTGEKVFLECVQDMDHENMFWYRQDPGLGLRLIYFSYDVKMKEKGDIPEGYSVSREKKERFSLILESASTNQTSMYLCASSTPAAGGSQETQYFGPGTRLLVL.

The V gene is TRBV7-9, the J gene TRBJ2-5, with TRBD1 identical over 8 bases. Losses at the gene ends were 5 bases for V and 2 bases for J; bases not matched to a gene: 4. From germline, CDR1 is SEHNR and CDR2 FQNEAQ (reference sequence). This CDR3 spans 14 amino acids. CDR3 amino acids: CASSGRGRQETQYF. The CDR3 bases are TGTGCCAGCAGCGGCAGGGGGCGACAAGAGACCCAGTACTTC.

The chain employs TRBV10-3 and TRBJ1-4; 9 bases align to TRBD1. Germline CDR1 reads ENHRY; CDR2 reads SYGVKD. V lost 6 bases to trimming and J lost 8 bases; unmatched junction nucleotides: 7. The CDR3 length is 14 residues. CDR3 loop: CAIREDRGQEKLFF. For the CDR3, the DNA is TGTGCCATCAGGGAGGACAGGGGCCAAGAAAAACTGTTTTTT.

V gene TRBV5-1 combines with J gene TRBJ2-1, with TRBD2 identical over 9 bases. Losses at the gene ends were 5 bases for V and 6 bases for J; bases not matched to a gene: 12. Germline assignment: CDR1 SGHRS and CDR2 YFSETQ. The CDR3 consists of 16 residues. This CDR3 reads CASRGLAGVVSNEQFF. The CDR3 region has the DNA TGCGCCAGCAGAGGATTAGCGGGAGTTGTGAGCAATGAGCAGTTCTTC.

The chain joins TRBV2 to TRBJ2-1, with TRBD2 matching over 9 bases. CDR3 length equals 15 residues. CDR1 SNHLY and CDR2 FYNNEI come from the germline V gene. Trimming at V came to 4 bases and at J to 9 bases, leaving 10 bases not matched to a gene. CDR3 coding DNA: TGTGCCAGCAGTGGGGTTCGAGCGGGAGGCGGTGAGCAGTTCTTC. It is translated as CASSGVRAGGGEQFF. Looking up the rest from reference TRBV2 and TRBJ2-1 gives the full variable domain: EPEVTQTPSHQVTQMGQEVILRCVPISNHLYFYWYRQILGQKVEFLVSFYNNEISEKSEIFDDQFSVERPDGSNFTLKIRSTKLEDSAMYFCASSGVRAGGGEQFFGPGTRLTVL.

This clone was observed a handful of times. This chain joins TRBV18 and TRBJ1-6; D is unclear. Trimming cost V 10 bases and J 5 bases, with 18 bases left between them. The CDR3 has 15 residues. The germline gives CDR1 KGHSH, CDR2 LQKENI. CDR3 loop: CATSSRPADNSPLHF. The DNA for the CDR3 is TGTGCCACCTCCTCCCGGCCGGCGGATAATTCACCCCTCCACTTT. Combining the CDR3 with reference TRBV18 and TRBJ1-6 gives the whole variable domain NAGVMQNPRHLVRRRGQEARLRCSPMKGHSHVYWYRQLPEEGLKFMVYLQKENIIDESGMPKERFSAEFPKEGPSILRIQQVVRGDSAAYFCATSSRPADNSPLHFGNGTRLTVT.

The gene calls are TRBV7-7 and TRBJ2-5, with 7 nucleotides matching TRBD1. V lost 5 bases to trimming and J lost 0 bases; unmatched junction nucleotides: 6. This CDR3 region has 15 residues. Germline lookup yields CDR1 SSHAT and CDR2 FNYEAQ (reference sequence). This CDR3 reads CASSLDRADQETQYF. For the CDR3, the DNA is TGTGCCAGCAGCCTCGACAGGGCAGACCAAGAGACCCAGTACTTC.

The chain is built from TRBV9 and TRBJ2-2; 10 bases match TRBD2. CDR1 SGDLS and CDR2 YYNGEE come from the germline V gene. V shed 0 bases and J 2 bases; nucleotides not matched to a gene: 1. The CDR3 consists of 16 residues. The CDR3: CASSVVAGGNTGELFF. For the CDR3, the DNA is TGTGCCAGCAGCGTAGTAGCGGGAGGCAACACCGGGGAGCTGTTTTTT.

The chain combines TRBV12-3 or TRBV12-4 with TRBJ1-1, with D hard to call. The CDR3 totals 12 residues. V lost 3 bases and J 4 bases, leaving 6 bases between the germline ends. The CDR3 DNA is TGTGCCAGCAGTTTTTTCTCCACTGAAGCTTTCTTT. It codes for CASSFFSTEAFF.